This entry describes one T cell receptor beta chain. CDR3 length: 17 residues. With 3 bases clipped from V and 4 bases from J, the junction kept 8 bases outside the gene matches. CDR1 and CDR2 from the germline V gene are SGHAT and FQDESV (reference sequence). The sequenced patients had an expansion of CD8+CD57+ cells seen by flow cytometry. Patients were therapy-naive when their blood was sampled. The data belong to a study of CD8+CD57+ T cells in acquired aplastic anemia. Investigators profiled TCR beta VDJ and CDR3 from genomic DNA template. TCRdb fed the reads into MiXCR, producing one record per CDR3 protein. Seen here are 200,000 or so distinct CDR3 sequences, more than 45% observed once, and the top ten hold 9.7%.

Sequencing input: sorted CD4+, CD8+, or CD8+CD57+ T cells (not recorded which) from PBMCs. V gene TRBV11-1 combines with J gene TRBJ2-2; TRBD1 matches at 10 bases. This clonotype originated in a human donor with aplastic anemia. This CDR3 is CASSFGTGVEGTGELFF. CDR3 sequence (DNA): TGTGCCAGCAGCTTTGGGACAGGGGTGGAGGGCACCGGGGAGCTGTTTTTT.